What follows are 27 T cell receptor beta chains derived from one specimen sequenced in a study of blood T cell repertoires in COVID-19. Libraries were prepared by immunoSEQ multiplex PCR; TCRdb keeps only in-frame clonotypes and omits some of them. The sample includes about 160,000 clones, about 87% seen only once; the top ten take less than 5%. The sequencing sample was made of peripheral blood. The source of these receptors is a woman aged 60 to 75 who had recovered from COVID-19.

The chain carries TRBV10-1 and TRBJ2-7; no definite D call. Trimming shortened V by 0 bases and J by 0 bases, and 12 bases separated the two germline ends. Germline loops: CDR1 WNHNN, CDR2 SYGVQD (reference sequence). The CDR3 totals 16 residues. The CDR3 region is CASSESLRWSSYEQYF. In nucleotides, the CDR3 is TGCGCCAGCAGTGAGTCCCTACGGTGGAGCTCCTACGAGCAGTACTTC.

V and J are TRBV14 and TRBJ2-5, with D perhaps matching TRBD2 (6 bases). Looked up from germline, CDR1 is SGHDN and CDR2 is FVKESK. CDR3 length: 13 amino acids. Trimming cost V 5 bases and J 0 bases, with 7 bases left between them. In DNA form, the CDR3 reads TGTGCCAGCAGCGGAGGGAACCAAGAGACCCAGTACTTC. Residues: CASSGGNQETQYF.

The chain links TRBV19 to TRBJ2-5, with TRBD2 identical over 13 bases. V trimming: 6 bases; J trimming: 2 bases; junction bases outside the gene matches: 6. Germline CDR1 and CDR2: LNHDA and SQIVND (reference sequence). This CDR3 region has 16 residues. CDR3 region: CASSRLAGGLQETQYF. The CDR3 DNA reads TGTGCCAGTAGCAGACTAGCGGGGGGTCTGCAAGAGACCCAGTACTTC. Full variable domain (remainder filled in from reference TRBV19 and TRBJ2-5): DGGITQSPKYLFRKEGQNVTLSCEQNLNHDAMYWYRQDPGQGLRLIYYSQIVNDFQKGDIAEGYSVSREKKESFPLTVTSAQKNPTAFYLCASSRLAGGLQETQYFGPGTRLLVL.

V usage is TRBV19 and J usage is TRBJ2-5, with D unclear. Trimming shortened V by 1 base and J by 2 bases, and 14 bases separated the two germline ends. Germline CDR1 is LNHDA and CDR2 is SQIVND (reference sequence). The CDR3 is 16 amino acids. CDR3 sequence: CASSIVTYYAQETQYF. DNA of the CDR3: TGTGCCAGTAGTATAGTTACTTACTACGCACAAGAGACCCAGTACTTC.

The chain employs TRBV24-1 and TRBJ2-2, with 7 bases identical to TRBD1. The CDR3 contains 17 residues. From germline, CDR1 is KGHDR and CDR2 SFDVKD. The ends lost 2 bases at V and 1 base at J; junction bases unmatched: 6. In nucleotides, the CDR3 is TGTGCCACCAGTGATTCACTCGGGACAGTGAACACCGGGGAGCTGTTTTTT. This encodes CATSDSLGTVNTGELFF.

The chain couples TRBV5-1 to TRBJ1-1; D is possibly TRBD1 (6 bases). Germline V gene lookup returns CDR1 SGHRS and CDR2 YFSETQ. V lost 4 bases, J lost 1 base, and 8 bases lay in between. This CDR3 comprises 13 residues. The CDR3 protein is CASSQGRNTEAFF. For the CDR3, the DNA is TGCGCCAGCAGCCAGGGGAGGAACACTGAAGCTTTCTTT. Using reference TRBV5-1 and TRBJ1-1 for the parts outside the CDR3, the full variable domain is KAGVTQTPRYLIKTRGQQVTLSCSPISGHRSVSWYQQTPGQGLQFLFEYFSETQRNKGNFPGRFSGRQFSNSRSEMNVSTLELGDSALYLCASSQGRNTEAFFGQGTRLTVV.

This sequence joins TRBV5-1 and TRBJ1-5; weak D call: TRBD1 (5 bases). The CDR3 runs 16 residues. Germline V gives CDR1 SGHRS, CDR2 YFSETQ. Deletions cut 0 bases from V and 0 bases from J, with 10 bases between. The CDR3 DNA is TGCGCCAGCAGCTTGGACCCTCAGGGTAGCAATCAGCCCCAGCATTTT. This translates into CASSLDPQGSNQPQHF.

This chain uses TRBV5-8 with TRBJ1-1; TRBD1 is a possible D gene (5 bases). In germline, CDR1 is SGHTS, CDR2 YDEGEE. The CDR3 consists of 13 residues. The germline V and J ends were trimmed by 2 bases and 1 base, with 6 bases remaining between them. CDR3 in amino acids: CASSFGANTEAFF. Here the CDR3 DNA reads TGTGCCAGCAGCTTTGGGGCGAACACTGAAGCTTTCTTT. Filled out from reference TRBV5-8 and TRBJ1-1, the complete variable domain reads EAGVTQSPTHLIKTRGQQATLRCSPISGHTSVYWYQQALGLGLQFLLWYDEGEERNRGNFPPRFSGRQFPNYSSELNVNALELEDSALYLCASSFGANTEAFFGQGTRLTVV.

The rearrangement joins TRBV5-1 to TRBJ1-2, with D possibly TRBD1 on 5 matching bases. Germline V gene data show CDR1 as SGHRS and CDR2 as YFSETQ. The CDR3 has 13 amino acids. The V and J ends lost 4 bases and 6 bases respectively, with 13 bases between them. This CDR3 is CASSLQGRDGYTF. CDR3 nucleotides: TGCGCCAGCAGCCTCCAGGGTAGGGATGGCTACACCTTC.

V gene TRBV30 combines with J gene TRBJ1-3; D gene unclear. Trimming removed 7 bases from V and 0 bases from J, with 13 bases in between. CDR1 and CDR2 (germline): GTSNPN, SVGIG (reference sequence). The CDR3 totals 14 residues. The CDR3 protein is CAFDRGTSGNTIYF. CDR3 sequence (DNA): TGTGCCTTTGATCGGGGAACCTCTGGAAACACCATATATTTT. Drawing the rest from reference TRBV30 and TRBJ1-3, the complete variable domain is SQTIHQWPATLVQPVGSPLSLECTVEGTSNPNLYWYRQAAGRGLQLLFYSVGIGQISSEVPQNLSASRPQDRQFILSSKKLLLSDSGFYLCAFDRGTSGNTIYFGEGSWLTVV.

A single count supports this clone. The chain carries TRBV12-3 or TRBV12-4 and TRBJ1-1; 8 bases are a match to TRBD1. This CDR3 is 13 amino acids long. V gave up 3 bases and J gave up 8 bases; unmatched junction bases: 5. CDR3 in amino acids: CASSFQGAIEAFF. The CDR3, as DNA: TGTGCCAGCAGTTTCCAGGGGGCGATCGAAGCTTTCTTT.

The chain couples TRBV6-5 to TRBJ2-7; 7 bases line up with TRBD1. With V trimmed by 5 bases and J by 5 bases, 12 bases remained unmatched. This CDR3 has 15 residues. Germline V gene lookup returns CDR1 MNHEY and CDR2 SVGAGI. The CDR3 coding sequence is TGTGCCAGCAGTCCCCCCGGGACAGCAGGCGACGAGCAGTACTTC. Translated: CASSPPGTAGDEQYF.

The rearrangement links TRBV5-8 to TRBJ2-7, with TRBD2 matching 10 bases. Germline V lookup: CDR1 SGHTS, CDR2 YDEGEE. The CDR3 sequence is 15 residues long. With V trimmed by 3 bases and J by 5 bases, 8 bases remained unmatched. The DNA for the CDR3 is TGTGCCAGCAGCTCGGGATTAGCGGGGGGAGACGAGCAGTACTTC. Encoded protein: CASSSGLAGGDEQYF. Based on the CDR3 plus reference TRBV5-8 and TRBJ2-7, the full variable domain is EAGVTQSPTHLIKTRGQQATLRCSPISGHTSVYWYQQALGLGLQFLLWYDEGEERNRGNFPPRFSGRQFPNYSSELNVNALELEDSALYLCASSSGLAGGDEQYFGPGTRLTVT.

This chain connects TRBV4-1 to TRBJ2-4, with 7 bases lining up with TRBD1. V shed 4 bases, J shed 0 bases, and the junction held 6 bases outside the gene matches. Germline V CDR1 and CDR2: MGHRA, YSYEKL. The CDR3 covers 16 residues. CDR3 DNA sequence: TGCGCCAGCAGCCCAGGACAGGTAAAAGCCAAAAACATTCAGTACTTC. Amino acid sequence: CASSPGQVKAKNIQYF.

The chain has TRBV4-1 and TRBJ2-5; D remains ambiguous. The CDR3 totals 15 residues. Trimming cost V 4 bases and J 2 bases, with 14 bases left between them. CDR1 and CDR2 from the germline V gene are MGHRA and YSYEKL. The CDR3 sequence is CASSPNENRQETQYF. CDR3 nucleotide sequence: TGCGCCAGCAGCCCGAACGAAAATCGGCAAGAGACCCAGTACTTC.

In this sample, this clone turned up once. The J gene is TRBJ1-2, the V gene TRBV4-1, with D hard to call. Germline CDR1 is MGHRA and CDR2 is YSYEKL. V gave up 6 bases and J gave up 4 bases, with 18 bases separating them. The CDR3 is made up of 15 amino acids. CDR3 protein: CASRQPGATGYGYTF. The CDR3 bases are TGCGCCAGCAGGCAACCGGGAGCCACGGGCTATGGCTACACCTTC.

The V and J genes are TRBV10-1 and TRBJ2-7, with 8 bases matching TRBD2. Losses at the gene ends were 3 bases for V and 9 bases for J; bases not matched to a gene: 7. CDR1 and CDR2 (germline): WNHNN, SYGVQD (reference sequence). The CDR3 is 13 residues long. CDR3: CASSERRLAWQYF. CDR3 nucleotide sequence: TGCGCCAGCAGTGAACGAAGACTAGCGTGGCAGTACTTC.

The rearrangement links TRBV5-1 to TRBJ2-5; 12 nucleotides match TRBD2. Germline values: CDR1 SGHRS, CDR2 YFSETQ. The length of the CDR3 is 15 residues. Trimming at V came to 3 bases and at J to 5 bases, leaving 5 bases not matched to a gene. The CDR3 coding sequence is TGCGCCAGCAGCTGGACCGGGACTAGCGGGGAGACCCAGTACTTC. Amino acid sequence: CASSWTGTSGETQYF.

The chain recombines TRBV24-1 with TRBJ2-6; possible D gene TRBD1, 6 bases. Germline V gives CDR1 KGHDR, CDR2 SFDVKD. The V gene lost 4 bases and the J gene lost 0 bases, with 15 bases spanning the gap. CDR3 length: 18 amino acids. The CDR3 DNA is TGTGCCACCAGTGAGGCCCTGGGACAACACTCTGGGGCCAACGTCCTGACTTTC. This sequence encodes CATSEALGQHSGANVLTF.

This clone has just a few counts. The V gene is TRBV28, the J gene TRBJ1-5; unclear D gene. CDR1 and CDR2 (germline): MDHEN, SYDVKM. CDR3 size: 14 residues. The germline V and J ends were trimmed by 1 base and 7 bases, with 11 bases remaining between them. DNA of the CDR3: TGTGCCAGCAGTTTATTCGATTTCGGGCAGCCCCAGCATTTT. Encoded protein: CASSLFDFGQPQHF.

The CDR3 is CASSGGISYEQYF. CDR3 nucleotide sequence: TGTGCCAGCAGTGGAGGGATTTCCTACGAGCAGTACTTC. This chain connects TRBV7-6 to TRBJ2-7; D is perhaps TRBD2 (6 bases). Trimming shortened V by 6 bases and J by 1 base, and 10 bases separated the two germline ends. This CDR3 comprises 13 residues. Germline CDR1 reads SGHVS; CDR2 reads FNYEAQ. Drawing the rest from reference TRBV7-6 and TRBJ2-7, the complete variable domain is GAGVSQSPRYKVTKRGQDVALRCDPISGHVSLYWYRQALGQGPEFLTYFNYEAQQDKSGLPNDRFSAERPEGSISTLTIQRTEQRDSAMYRCASSGGISYEQYFGPGTRLTVT.

The V gene is TRBV28, the J gene TRBJ2-2, with 7 nucleotides matching TRBD1. The junction had 4 bases not matched to a gene; V was cut back by 6 bases and J by 6 bases. The V gene's germline CDR1 is MDHEN and CDR2 SYDVKM. The CDR3 has 13 amino acids. This CDR3 is CASSPTGAGELFF. The CDR3 DNA reads TGTGCCAGCAGCCCCACAGGGGCCGGGGAGCTGTTTTTT.

V gene TRBV5-1 combines with J gene TRBJ1-2; no clear D gene. V shed 5 bases and J shed 5 bases, with 16 bases lying between them. Germline V gives CDR1 SGHRS, CDR2 YFSETQ. There are 14 residues in the CDR3. The CDR3 spells CASRPGDIAYGYTF. CDR3 coding DNA: TGCGCCAGCAGGCCCGGAGATATCGCGTATGGCTACACCTTC.

The rearrangement uses TRBV7-6 and TRBJ2-5, with a weak D call TRBD2 (5 bases). In germline, CDR1 is SGHVS, CDR2 FNYEAQ. The CDR3 spans 13 residues. Trimming cost V 2 bases and J 2 bases, with 6 bases left between them. The CDR3 reads CASSLRLQETQYF. The CDR3 DNA reads as TGTGCCAGCAGCTTACGACTACAAGAGACCCAGTACTTC.

The chain has TRBV27 and TRBJ1-4; D may be TRBD1 (6 bases). The V and J ends lost 2 bases and 8 bases respectively, with 12 bases between them. Germline CDR1 and CDR2: MNHEY and SMNVEV (reference sequence). The CDR3 spans 14 residues. The CDR3 region is CASSLGGEAEKLFF. In DNA form, the CDR3 reads TGTGCCAGCAGTTTAGGGGGCGAGGCGGAAAAACTGTTTTTT.

The chain combines TRBV6-6 with TRBJ2-7; D is perhaps TRBD1 (8 bases). The V end lost 4 bases, the J end lost 3 bases, and 16 bases lay between the germline ends. The V gene's germline CDR1 is MNHNY and CDR2 SVGAGI (reference sequence). This CDR3 contains 15 residues. CDR3 bases: TGTGCCAGCAGTTGGGAGGGACAGGTAAACTACGAGCAGTACTTC. This gives the protein CASSWEGQVNYEQYF.

The chain recombines TRBV14 with TRBJ1-2, with a weak D call TRBD1 (5 bases). The CDR3 has 15 residues. The V end lost 0 bases, the J end lost 2 bases, and 10 bases lay between the germline ends. CDR1 is SGHDN, CDR2 FVKESK, per germline. In nucleotides, the CDR3 is TGTGCCAGCAGCCAAGATCTTTCAGGGAACTATGGCTACACCTTC. Translated: CASSQDLSGNYGYTF.